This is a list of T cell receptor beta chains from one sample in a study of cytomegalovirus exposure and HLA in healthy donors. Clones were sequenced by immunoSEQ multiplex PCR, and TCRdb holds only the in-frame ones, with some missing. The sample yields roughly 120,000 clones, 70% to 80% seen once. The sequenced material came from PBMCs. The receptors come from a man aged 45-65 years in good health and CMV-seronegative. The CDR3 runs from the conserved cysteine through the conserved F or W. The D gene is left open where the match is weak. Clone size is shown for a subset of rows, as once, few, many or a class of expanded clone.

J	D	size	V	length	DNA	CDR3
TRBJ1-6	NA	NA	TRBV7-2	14	TGTGCCAGCAGCTTAGTGGGGGCGCGATCACCCCTCCACTTT	CASSLVGARSPLHF
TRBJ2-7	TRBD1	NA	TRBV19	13	TGTGCCAGTAGCGCCGACAGGGCGGCCGAGCAGTACTTC	CASSADRAAEQYF
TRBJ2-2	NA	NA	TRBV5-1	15	TGCGCCAGCAGCTTGTCCGGGGGAGGCACCGGGGAGCTGTTTTTT	CASSLSGGGTGELFF
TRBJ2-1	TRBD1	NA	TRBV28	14	TGTGCCAGCAGCACAGGGGGTACCTACAATGAGCAGTTCTTC	CASSTGGTYNEQFF
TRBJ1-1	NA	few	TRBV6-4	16	TGTGCCAGCAGTTCCCGGGAGCTTACAGTGGGGACTGAAGCTTTCTTT	CASSSRELTVGTEAFF
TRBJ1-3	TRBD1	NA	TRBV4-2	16	TGTGCCAGCAGCGCGGGACAGCCGAGCTCTGGAAACACCATATATTTT	CASSAGQPSSGNTIYF
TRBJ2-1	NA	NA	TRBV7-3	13	TGTGCCAGCAGTCCCGACAGAAACAATGAGCAGTTCTTC	CASSPDRNNEQFF
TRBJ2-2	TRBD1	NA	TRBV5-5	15	TGTGCCAGCAGCTTGGGGGACAGCTTGACCGGGGAGCTGTTTTTT	CASSLGDSLTGELFF
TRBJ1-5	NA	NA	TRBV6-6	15	TGTGCCAGCAGACAACAGGGTGTTAGCAATCAGCCCCAGCATTTT	CASRQQGVSNQPQHF
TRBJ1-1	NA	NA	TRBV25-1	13	TGTGCCAGCACAAAACAGGAGAACACTGAAGCTTTCTTT	CASTKQENTEAFF
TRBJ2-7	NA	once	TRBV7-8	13	TGTGCCAGCAGCTTACTCCTAGTGGCCGAGCAGTACTTC	CASSLLLVAEQYF
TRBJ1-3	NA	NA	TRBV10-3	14	TGTGCCATCAACCTGGGAGGGAAGCTGGACACCATATATTTT	CAINLGGKLDTIYF
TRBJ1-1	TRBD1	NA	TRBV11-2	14	TGTGCCAGCAGCGTGTGGGACAGGGGTACTGAAGCTTTCTTT	CASSVWDRGTEAFF
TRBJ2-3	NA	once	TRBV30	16	TGTGCCTGGAGCGGGGAGGGGGGGCTAAGCTCAGATACGCAGTATTTT	CAWSGEGGLSSDTQYF
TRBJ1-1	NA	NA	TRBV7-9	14	TGTTCCAGTACAAGGTTGGGGGGTGTCACTGAAGCTTTCTTT	CSSTRLGGVTEAFF
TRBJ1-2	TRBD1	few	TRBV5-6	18	TGTGCCAGCAGCTTGGCCCCGGGACAGGGGGCCCAGATGTATGGCTACACCTTC	CASSLAPGQGAQMYGYTF
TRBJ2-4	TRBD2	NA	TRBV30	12	TGTGCCTGGAGTCGGGGGGAAAACATTCAGTACTTC	CAWSRGENIQYF
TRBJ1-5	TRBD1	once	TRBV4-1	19	TGCGCCAGCAGCCAAGTTTCGGGACACCTAGGGGGCCTCAATCAGCCCCAGCATTTT	CASSQVSGHLGGLNQPQHF
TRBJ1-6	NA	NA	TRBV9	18	TGTGCCAGCAGCGTAGAAGCGTGGGGCCAGCAGGGTAATTCACCCCTCCACTTT	CASSVEAWGQQGNSPLHF
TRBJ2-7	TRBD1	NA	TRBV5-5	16	TGTGCCAGCAGCGGCGGGACAGGGTCCGGTACCAACGAGCAGTACTTC	CASSGGTGSGTNEQYF
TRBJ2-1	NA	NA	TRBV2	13	TGTGCCAGCAAAAACGGGGTAGTCAATGAGCAGTTCTTC	CASKNGVVNEQFF
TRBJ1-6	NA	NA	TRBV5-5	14	TGTGCCAGCAGCCCCCGGGGGGAGAATTCACCCCTCCACTTT	CASSPRGENSPLHF
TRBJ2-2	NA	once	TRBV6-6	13	TGTGCCAACAGCGGGTCTTCGGACGGGGAGCTGTTTTTT	CANSGSSDGELFF
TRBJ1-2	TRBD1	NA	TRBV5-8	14	TGTGCCAGCAGTTACGGACAGGGGGTTCATGGCTACACCTTC	CASSYGQGVHGYTF
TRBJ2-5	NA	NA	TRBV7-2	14	TGTGCCAGCAGCTCCCAAACAGGGCAAGAGACCCAGTACTTC	CASSSQTGQETQYF
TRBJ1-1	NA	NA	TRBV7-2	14	TGTGCCAGCAGCTTAGGGCGGCCCGCCACTGAAGCTTTCTTT	CASSLGRPATEAFF
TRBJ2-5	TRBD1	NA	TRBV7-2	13	TGTGCCAGCAGCGCAGGGGGCAAGGAGACCCAGTACTTC	CASSAGGKETQYF
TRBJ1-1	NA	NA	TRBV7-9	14	TGTGCCAGCAGCTTTAGCGCGGGTGGGACAGAAGCTTTCTTT	CASSFSAGGTEAFF
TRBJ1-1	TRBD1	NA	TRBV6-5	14	TGTGCCAGCAGTTACTCGCAGGACAGGGCCGCGGCTTTCTTT	CASSYSQDRAAAFF
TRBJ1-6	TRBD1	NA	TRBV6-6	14	TGTGCCAGCAGTCCCGACAGGGGGAACTCACCCCTCCACTTT	CASSPDRGNSPLHF
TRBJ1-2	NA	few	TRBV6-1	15	TGTGCCAGCATGGGCTTCTACCGTTCTAACTATGGCTACACCTTC	CASMGFYRSNYGYTF
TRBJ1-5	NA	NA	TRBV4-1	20	TGCGCCAGCAGCCAAGTTTCGGGAGGCCTACCGATTATTAGCAATCAGCCCCAGCATTTT	CASSQVSGGLPIISNQPQHF
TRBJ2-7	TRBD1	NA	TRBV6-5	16	TGTGCCAGCAGTTCTACCGGACAGGGAAGATGGCACGAGCAGTACTTC	CASSSTGQGRWHEQYF
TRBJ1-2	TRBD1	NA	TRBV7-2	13	TGTGCCAGCAGCGCCGGGACAGAGAGTGGCTACACCTTC	CASSAGTESGYTF
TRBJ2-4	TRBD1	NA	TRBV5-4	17	TGTGCCAGCAGCTTAGACAGGGATGTGAGGGTCAAAAACATTCAGTACTTC	CASSLDRDVRVKNIQYF
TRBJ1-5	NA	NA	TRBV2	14	TGTGCCAGCAGCCTGGGCAGGATAAATCAGCCCCAGCATTTT	CASSLGRINQPQHF
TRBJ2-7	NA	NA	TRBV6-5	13	TGTGCCAGCAGTTATCAGAAAGATTACGAGCAGTACTTC	CASSYQKDYEQYF
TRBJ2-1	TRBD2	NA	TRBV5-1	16	TGCGCCAGCAGCTTGGATGGCGGGGGTGGGCGGAATGAGCAGTTCTTC	CASSLDGGGGRNEQFF